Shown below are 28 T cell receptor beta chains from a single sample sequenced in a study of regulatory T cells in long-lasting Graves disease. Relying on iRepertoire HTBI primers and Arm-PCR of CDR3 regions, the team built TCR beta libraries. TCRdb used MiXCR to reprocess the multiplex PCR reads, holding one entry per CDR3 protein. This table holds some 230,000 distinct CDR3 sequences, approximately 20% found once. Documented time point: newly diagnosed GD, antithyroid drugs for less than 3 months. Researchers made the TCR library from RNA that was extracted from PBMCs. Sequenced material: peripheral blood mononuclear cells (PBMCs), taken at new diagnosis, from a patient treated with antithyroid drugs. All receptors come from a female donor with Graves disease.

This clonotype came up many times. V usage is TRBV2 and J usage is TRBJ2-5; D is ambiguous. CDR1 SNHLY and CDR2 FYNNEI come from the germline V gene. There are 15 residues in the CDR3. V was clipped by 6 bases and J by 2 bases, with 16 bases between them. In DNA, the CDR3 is TGTGCCAGCAGCTCCAACTATGGGGTACAAGAGACCCAGTACTTC. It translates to CASSSNYGVQETQYF. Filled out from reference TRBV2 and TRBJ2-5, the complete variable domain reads EPEVTQTPSHQVTQMGQEVILRCVPISNHLYFYWYRQILGQKVEFLVSFYNNEISEKSEIFDDQFSVERPDGSNFTLKIRSTKLEDSAMYFCASSSNYGVQETQYFGPGTRLLVL.

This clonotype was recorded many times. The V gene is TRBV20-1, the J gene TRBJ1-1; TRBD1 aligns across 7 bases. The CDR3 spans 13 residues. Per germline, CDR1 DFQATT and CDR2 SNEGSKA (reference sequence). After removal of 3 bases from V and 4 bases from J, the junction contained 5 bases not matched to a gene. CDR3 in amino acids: CSASRDSFTEAFF. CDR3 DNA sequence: TGCAGTGCTAGTCGGGACAGCTTCACTGAAGCTTTCTTT.

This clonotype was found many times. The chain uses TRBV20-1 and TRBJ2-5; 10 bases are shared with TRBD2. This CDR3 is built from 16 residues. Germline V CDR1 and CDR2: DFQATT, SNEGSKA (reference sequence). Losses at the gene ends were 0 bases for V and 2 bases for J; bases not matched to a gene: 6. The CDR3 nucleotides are TGCAGTGCTAGAGATCCCCTAGCGGGGGATCAAGAGACCCAGTACTTC. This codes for CSARDPLAGDQETQYF.

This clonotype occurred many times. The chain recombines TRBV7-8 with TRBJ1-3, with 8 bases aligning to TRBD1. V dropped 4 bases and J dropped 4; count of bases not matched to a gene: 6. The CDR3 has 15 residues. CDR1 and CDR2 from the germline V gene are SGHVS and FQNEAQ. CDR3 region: CASSSGTGGGNTIYF. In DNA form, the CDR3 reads TGTGCCAGCAGCTCCGGGACAGGCGGCGGAAACACCATATATTTT.

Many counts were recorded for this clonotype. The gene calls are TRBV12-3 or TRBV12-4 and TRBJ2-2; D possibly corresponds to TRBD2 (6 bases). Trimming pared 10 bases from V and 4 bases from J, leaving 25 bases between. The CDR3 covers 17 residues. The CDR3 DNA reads TGTGCCACCAGGAAATTACGGGAGTGGCGCTCCACCGGGGAGCTGTTTTTT. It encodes CATRKLREWRSTGELFF.

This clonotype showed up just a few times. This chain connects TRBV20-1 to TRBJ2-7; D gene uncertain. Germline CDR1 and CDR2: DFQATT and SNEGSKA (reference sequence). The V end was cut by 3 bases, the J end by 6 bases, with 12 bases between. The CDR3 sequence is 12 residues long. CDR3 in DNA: TGCAGTGCTAGTCCATTCCAAGCCGAGCAGTACTTC. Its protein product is CSASPFQAEQYF.

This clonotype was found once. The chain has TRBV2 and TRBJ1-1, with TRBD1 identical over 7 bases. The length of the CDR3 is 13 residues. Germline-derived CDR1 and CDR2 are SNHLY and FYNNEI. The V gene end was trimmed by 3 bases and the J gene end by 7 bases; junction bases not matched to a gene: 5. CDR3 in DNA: TGTGCCAGCAGTGAGACAGGGTCCCTTGAAGCTTTCTTT. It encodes CASSETGSLEAFF. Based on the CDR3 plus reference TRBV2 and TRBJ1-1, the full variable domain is EPEVTQTPSHQVTQMGQEVILRCVPISNHLYFYWYRQILGQKVEFLVSFYNNEISEKSEIFDDQFSVERPDGSNFTLKIRSTKLEDSAMYFCASSETGSLEAFFGQGTRLTVV.

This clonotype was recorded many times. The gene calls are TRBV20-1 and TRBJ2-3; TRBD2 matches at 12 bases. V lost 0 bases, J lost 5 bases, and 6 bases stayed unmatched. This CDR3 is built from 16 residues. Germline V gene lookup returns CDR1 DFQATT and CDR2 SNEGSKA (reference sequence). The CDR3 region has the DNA TGCAGTGCTAGAGATGTCCTAGCGGGAGGGAAAGATACGCAGTATTTT. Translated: CSARDVLAGGKDTQYF.

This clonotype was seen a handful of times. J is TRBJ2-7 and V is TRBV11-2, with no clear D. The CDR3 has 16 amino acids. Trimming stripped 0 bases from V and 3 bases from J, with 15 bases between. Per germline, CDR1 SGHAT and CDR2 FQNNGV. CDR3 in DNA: TGTGCCAGCAGCTTAGATCTCCCTGACGTGGTCTACGAGCAGTACTTC. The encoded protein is CASSLDLPDVVYEQYF.

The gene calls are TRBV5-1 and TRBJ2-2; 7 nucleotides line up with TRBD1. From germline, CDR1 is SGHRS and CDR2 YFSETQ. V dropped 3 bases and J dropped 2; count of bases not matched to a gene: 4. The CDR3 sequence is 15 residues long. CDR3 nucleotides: TGCGCCAGCAGCTGGGGGACAGTTAACACCGGGGAGCTGTTTTTT. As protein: CASSWGTVNTGELFF.

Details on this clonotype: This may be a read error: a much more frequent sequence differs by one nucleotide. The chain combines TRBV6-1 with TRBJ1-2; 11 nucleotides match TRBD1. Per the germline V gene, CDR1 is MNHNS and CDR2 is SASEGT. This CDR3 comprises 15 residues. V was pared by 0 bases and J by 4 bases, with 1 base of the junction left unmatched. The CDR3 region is CASSEAGTGGYGYTF. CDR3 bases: TGTGCCAGCAGTGAAGCCGGGACAGGGGGCTATGGCTACACCTTC.

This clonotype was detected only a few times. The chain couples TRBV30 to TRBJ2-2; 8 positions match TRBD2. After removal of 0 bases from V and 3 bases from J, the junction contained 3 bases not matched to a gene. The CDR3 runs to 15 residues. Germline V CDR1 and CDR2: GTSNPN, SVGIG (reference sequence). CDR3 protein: CAWSVTSEHTGELFF. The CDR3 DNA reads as TGTGCCTGGAGTGTGACTAGCGAGCACACCGGGGAGCTGTTTTTT. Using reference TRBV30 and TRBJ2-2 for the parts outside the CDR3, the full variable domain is SQTIHQWPATLVQPVGSPLSLECTVEGTSNPNLYWYRQAAGRGLQLLFYSVGIGQISSEVPQNLSASRPQDRQFILSSKKLLLSDSGFYLCAWSVTSEHTGELFFGEGSRLTVL.

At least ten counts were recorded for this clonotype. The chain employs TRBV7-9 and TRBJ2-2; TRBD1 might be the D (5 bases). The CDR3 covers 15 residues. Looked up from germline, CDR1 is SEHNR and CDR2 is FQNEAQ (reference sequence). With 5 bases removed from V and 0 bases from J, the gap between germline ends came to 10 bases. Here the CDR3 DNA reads TGTGCCAGCAGCCCAGGGTTCGCGAACACCGGGGAGCTGTTTTTT. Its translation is CASSPGFANTGELFF.

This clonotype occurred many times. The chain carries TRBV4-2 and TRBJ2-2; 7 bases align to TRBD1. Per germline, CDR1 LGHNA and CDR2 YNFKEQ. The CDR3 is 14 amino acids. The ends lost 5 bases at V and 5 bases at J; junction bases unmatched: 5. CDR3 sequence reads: CASSVQGRTGELFF. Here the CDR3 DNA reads TGTGCCAGCAGCGTACAGGGGCGGACCGGGGAGCTGTTTTTT.

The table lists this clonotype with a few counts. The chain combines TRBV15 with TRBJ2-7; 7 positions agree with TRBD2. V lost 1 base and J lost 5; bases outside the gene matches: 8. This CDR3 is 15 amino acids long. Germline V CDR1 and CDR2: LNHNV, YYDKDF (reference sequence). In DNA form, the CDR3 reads TGTGCCACCAGCAGAGTGGGCGGGAGTTTCCACGAGCAGTACTTC. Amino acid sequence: CATSRVGGSFHEQYF.

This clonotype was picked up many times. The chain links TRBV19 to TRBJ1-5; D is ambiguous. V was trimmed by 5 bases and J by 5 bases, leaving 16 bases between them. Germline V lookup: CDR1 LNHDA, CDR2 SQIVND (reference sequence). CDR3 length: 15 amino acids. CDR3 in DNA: TGTGCCAGTAGTGACGATAAAGGAGCTGATCAGCCCCAGCATTTT. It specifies CASSDDKGADQPQHF.

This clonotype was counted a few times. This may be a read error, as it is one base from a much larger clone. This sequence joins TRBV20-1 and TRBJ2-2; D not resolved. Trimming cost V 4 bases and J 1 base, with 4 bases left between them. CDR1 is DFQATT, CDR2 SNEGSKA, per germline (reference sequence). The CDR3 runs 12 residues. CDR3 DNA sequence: TGCAGTGCTAAGGAGAACACCGGGGAGCTGTTTTTT. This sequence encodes CSAKENTGELFF.

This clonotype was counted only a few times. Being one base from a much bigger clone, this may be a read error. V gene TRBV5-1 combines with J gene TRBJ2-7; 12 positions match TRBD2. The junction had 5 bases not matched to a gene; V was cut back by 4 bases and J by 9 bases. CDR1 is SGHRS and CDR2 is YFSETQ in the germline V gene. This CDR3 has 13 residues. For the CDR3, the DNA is TGCGCCAGCAGCGTCCTAGCGGGAGGGGGGCAGTACTTC. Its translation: CASSVLAGGGQYF.

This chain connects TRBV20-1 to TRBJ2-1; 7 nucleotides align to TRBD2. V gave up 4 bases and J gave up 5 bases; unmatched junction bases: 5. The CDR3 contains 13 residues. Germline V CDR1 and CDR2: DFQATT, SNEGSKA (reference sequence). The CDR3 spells CSATWTRHNEQFF. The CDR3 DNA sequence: TGCAGTGCTACGTGGACTAGGCACAATGAGCAGTTCTTC.

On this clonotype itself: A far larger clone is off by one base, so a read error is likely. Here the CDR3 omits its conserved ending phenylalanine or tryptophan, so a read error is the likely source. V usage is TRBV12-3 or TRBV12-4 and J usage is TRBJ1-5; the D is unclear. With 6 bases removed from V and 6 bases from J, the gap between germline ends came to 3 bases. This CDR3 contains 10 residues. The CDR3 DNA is TGTGCCAGCAGGTCTCAGCCCCAGCATCTT. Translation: CASRSQPQHL.

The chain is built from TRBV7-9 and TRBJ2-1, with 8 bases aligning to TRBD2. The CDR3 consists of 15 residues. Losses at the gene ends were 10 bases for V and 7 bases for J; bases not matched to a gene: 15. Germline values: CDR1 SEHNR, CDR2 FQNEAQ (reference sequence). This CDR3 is CATQSSGSMLNEQFF. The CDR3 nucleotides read TGTGCCACCCAGTCCAGCGGGAGTATGTTGAATGAGCAGTTCTTC.

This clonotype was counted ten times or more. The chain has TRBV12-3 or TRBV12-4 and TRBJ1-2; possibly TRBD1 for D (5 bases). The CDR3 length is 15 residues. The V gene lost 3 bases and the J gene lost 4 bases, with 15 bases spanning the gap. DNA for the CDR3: TGTGCCAGCAGTTTGGGTTCGGGCAGGGCCTATGGCTACACCTTC. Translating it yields CASSLGSGRAYGYTF.

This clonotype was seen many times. CDR3 sequence reads: CASSQESFGVGNTIYF. The CDR3 region has the DNA TGTGCCAGCAGCCAAGAGTCTTTCGGAGTTGGAAACACCATATATTTT. The gene calls are TRBV3-1 and TRBJ1-3; D is uncertain. The V gene's germline CDR1 is LGHDT and CDR2 YNNKEL (reference sequence). The CDR3 is 16 amino acids. The V end was cut by 0 bases, the J end by 3 bases, with 12 bases between.

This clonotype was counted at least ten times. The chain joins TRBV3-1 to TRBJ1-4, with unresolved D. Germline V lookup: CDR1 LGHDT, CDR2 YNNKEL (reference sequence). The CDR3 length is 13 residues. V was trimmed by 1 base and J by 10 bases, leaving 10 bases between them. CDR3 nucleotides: TGTGCCAGCAGCCAAGGACCTGAAAGAAAACTGTTTTTT. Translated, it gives CASSQGPERKLFF.

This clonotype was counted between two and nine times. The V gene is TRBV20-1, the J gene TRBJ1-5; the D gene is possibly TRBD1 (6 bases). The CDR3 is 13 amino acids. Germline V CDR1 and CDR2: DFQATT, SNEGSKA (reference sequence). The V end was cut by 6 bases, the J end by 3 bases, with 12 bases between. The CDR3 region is CSATQGPNQPQHF. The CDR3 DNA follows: TGCAGTGCCACTCAGGGGCCCAATCAGCCCCAGCATTTT.

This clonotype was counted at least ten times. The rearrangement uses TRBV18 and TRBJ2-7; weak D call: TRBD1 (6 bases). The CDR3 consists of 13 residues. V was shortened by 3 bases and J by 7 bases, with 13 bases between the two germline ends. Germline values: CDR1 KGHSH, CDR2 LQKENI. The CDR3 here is CASSPNGRGEQYF. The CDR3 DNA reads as TGTGCCAGCTCACCCAATGGTAGGGGGGAGCAGTACTTC.

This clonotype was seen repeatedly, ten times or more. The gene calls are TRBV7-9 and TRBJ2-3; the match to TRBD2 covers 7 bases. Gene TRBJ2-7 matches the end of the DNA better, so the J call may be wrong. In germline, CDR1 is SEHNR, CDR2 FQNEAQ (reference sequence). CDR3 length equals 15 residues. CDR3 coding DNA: TGTGCCACCCTTCCTGGGGGGGGTAGCTCCTACGAGCAGTACTTC. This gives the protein CATLPGGGSSYEQYF.

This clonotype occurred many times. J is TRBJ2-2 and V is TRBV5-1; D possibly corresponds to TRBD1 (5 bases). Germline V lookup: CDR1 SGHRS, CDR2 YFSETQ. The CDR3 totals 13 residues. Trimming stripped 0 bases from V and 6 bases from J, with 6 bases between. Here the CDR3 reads CASSLAGPGELFF. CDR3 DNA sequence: TGCGCCAGCAGCTTGGCAGGGCCCGGGGAGCTGTTTTTT.